This passage covers 17 T cell receptor beta chains from one sample sequenced in a study of T cell responses to AZD1222 COVID-19 vaccine (dated by TCRdb to the early 2020s). The method behind the library was the immunoSEQ multiplex PCR assay. The source is immuneACCESS, and TCRdb retained only in-frame sequences with V and J called. Part of the clones is not carried over; for the studies checked, unresolved V genes explain less than half of this, and the remainder is unexplained. Within this sample are about 180,000 clones, with 70% to 90% of them counted one time only. Of the sample, around 10% falls within the top ten clones. This sample's time point label indicates: about 28 days (+/-7) after the second vaccine dose. The specimen was peripheral blood, collected 28 days after the second AZD1222 dose. The receptors shown here come from an adult who received the AZD1222 COVID-19 vaccine.

The chain recombines TRBV5-6 with TRBJ2-7; 7 bases map to TRBD1. The germline V gene encodes CDR1 SGHDT and CDR2 YYEEEE. V trimming: 3 bases; J trimming: 0 bases; junction bases outside the gene matches: 3. CDR3 length: 14 residues. Written as DNA, the CDR3 is TGTGCCAGCAGCTCAACAGGGGCCTCCTACGAGCAGTACTTC. It specifies CASSSTGASYEQYF.

The chain combines TRBV11-1 with TRBJ2-1, with 10 bases aligning to TRBD2. Germline lookup yields CDR1 SGHAT and CDR2 FQDESV (reference sequence). The CDR3 is made up of 16 amino acids. V shed 1 base, J shed 0 bases, and the junction held 0 bases outside the gene matches. The CDR3 sequence is CASSLVAGGSYNEQFF. The CDR3 DNA follows: TGTGCCAGCAGCTTAGTAGCGGGGGGCTCCTACAATGAGCAGTTCTTC. The entire variable domain, with the rest obtained from reference TRBV11-1 and TRBJ2-1, is as follows: EAEVAQSPRYKITEKSQAVAFWCDPISGHATLYWYRQILGQGPELLVQFQDESVVDDSQLPKDRFSAERLKGVDSTLKIQPAELGDSAMYLCASSLVAGGSYNEQFFGPGTRLTVL.

In its sample, this clone was seen once. The V call is TRBV9, the J call TRBJ2-3; 9 bases map to TRBD2. CDR3 length: 16 residues. V was clipped by 3 bases and J by 4 bases; unmatched bases: 9. The germline gives CDR1 SGDLS, CDR2 YYNGEE. This CDR3 reads CASSGWGAGGSDTQYF. The CDR3 DNA reads as TGTGCCAGCAGCGGGTGGGGAGCGGGGGGATCAGATACGCAGTATTTT.

The rearrangement uses TRBV27 and TRBJ2-7; D is undetermined. The V end lost 4 bases, the J end lost 4 bases, and 17 bases lay between the germline ends. This CDR3 has 15 residues. CDR1 and CDR2 (germline): MNHEY, SMNVEV (reference sequence). CDR3 DNA sequence: TGTGCCAGCAGTTCAAACCACCCCCAACTGTACGAGCAGTACTTC. This translates into CASSSNHPQLYEQYF.

The chain combines TRBV19 with TRBJ2-5, with TRBD2 matching over 14 bases. From germline, CDR1 is LNHDA and CDR2 SQIVND (reference sequence). V was pared by 5 bases and J by 2 bases, with 7 bases of the junction left unmatched. The CDR3 loop spans 17 amino acids. The CDR3 nucleotides are TGTGCCAGTAGTCTCCCGGGACTAGCGGGGGTGCAAGAGACCCAGTACTTC. As protein: CASSLPGLAGVQETQYF.

This sequence joins TRBV7-2 and TRBJ1-6; TRBD1 might be the D (5 bases). Germline V CDR1 and CDR2: SGHTA, FQGNSA. Between the trimmed V and J ends, which lost 3 bases and 10 bases, there was a span of 10 bases. The CDR3 runs 13 residues. The CDR3 nucleotides read TGTGCCAGCAGCTTGCCGGGGCGGTCACCCCTCCACTTT. This sequence encodes CASSLPGRSPLHF.

This clone was seen a single time. The genes are TRBV5-4 and TRBJ1-2; D unresolved. Trimming took off 1 base at V and 4 bases at J, with 11 bases between the two ends. The CDR3 covers 14 residues. Germline V gives CDR1 SGHNT, CDR2 YYREEE (reference sequence). CDR3 coding DNA: TGTGCCAGCAGCTTGATTAGGCAGCCCTATGGCTACACCTTC. It is translated as CASSLIRQPYGYTF. The entire variable domain, with the rest obtained from reference TRBV5-4 and TRBJ1-2, is as follows: ETGVTQSPTHLIKTRGQQVTLRCSSQSGHNTVSWYQQALGQGPQFIFQYYREEENGRGNFPPRFSGLQFPNYSSELNVNALELDDSALYLCASSLIRQPYGYTFGSGTRLTVV.

The chain uses TRBV30 and TRBJ1-6; the D is unclear. The CDR3 is 16 amino acids. The V gene's germline CDR1 is GTSNPN and CDR2 SVGIG (reference sequence). V lost 0 bases and J 1 base, leaving 10 bases between the germline ends. Here the CDR3 reads CAWSVPRRSYNSPLHF. Written as DNA, the CDR3 is TGTGCCTGGAGTGTACCCAGGAGGTCCTATAATTCACCCCTCCACTTT.

In its sample, this clone was seen a few times. The chain joins TRBV19 to TRBJ1-6; TRBD1 agrees at 11 bases. The trim removed 6 bases at V and 10 bases at J, leaving 5 bases unmatched. This CDR3 is built from 14 residues. CDR1 is LNHDA and CDR2 is SQIVND in the germline V gene (reference sequence). CDR3 bases: TGTGCCAGTAGGCCGGGACAGGGGGTATCACCCCTCCACTTT. This translates into CASRPGQGVSPLHF.

The CDR3 sequence: CASTHGTINSDTQYF. The DNA for the CDR3 is TGTGCCAGCACTCACGGGACTATAAATTCGGATACGCAGTATTTT. The genes are TRBV6-5 and TRBJ2-3; 7 nucleotides match TRBD2. V shed 7 bases and J 6 bases; nucleotides not matched to a gene: 13. There are 15 residues in the CDR3. The germline gives CDR1 MNHEY, CDR2 SVGAGI.

This clone showed up just once. The rearrangement links TRBV4-3 to TRBJ2-7; the D gene is possibly TRBD1 (5 bases). The CDR3 extends over 14 amino acids. Trimming pared 2 bases from V and 0 bases from J, leaving 8 bases between. CDR1 is LGHNA, CDR2 YSLEER, per germline. The CDR3 nucleotides are TGCGCCAGCAGCCAATTCCAGGGCTCCTACGAGCAGTACTTC. Its translation: CASSQFQGSYEQYF.

The chain recombines TRBV19 with TRBJ1-2; 7 positions agree with TRBD1. Trimming removed 7 bases from V and 7 bases from J; junction bases left unmatched: 6. This CDR3 has 12 residues. Germline CDR1 reads LNHDA; CDR2 reads SQIVND (reference sequence). CDR3 loop: CASTPQGFGYTF. DNA for the CDR3: TGTGCCAGTACCCCACAGGGGTTTGGCTACACCTTC.

This sequence joins TRBV24-1 and TRBJ2-5; D ambiguous. Trimming stripped 3 bases from V and 9 bases from J, with 13 bases between. From germline, CDR1 is KGHDR and CDR2 SFDVKD. This CDR3 comprises 13 residues. CDR3 loop: CATSDGPMSAQYF. The CDR3 nucleotides are TGTGCCACCAGTGATGGCCCTATGTCGGCCCAGTACTTC.

The chain links TRBV30 to TRBJ2-7; unclear D gene. The germline V gene encodes CDR1 GTSNPN and CDR2 SVGIG (reference sequence). The V end lost 1 base, the J end lost 1 base, and 8 bases lay between the germline ends. The CDR3 has 13 residues. The CDR3 DNA is TGTGCCTGGAGTGAGGACGGTTCCTACGAGCAGTACTTC. Protein product: CAWSEDGSYEQYF.

This clone was recorded only once. The rearrangement links TRBV27 to TRBJ2-3; no clear D. Germline V lookup: CDR1 MNHEY, CDR2 SMNVEV (reference sequence). V gave up 7 bases and J gave up 6 bases, with 20 bases separating them. The CDR3 extends over 15 amino acids. The CDR3 nucleotides read TGTGCCAGCACAGGAGCGAATACGCCTGGGGATACGCAGTATTTT. Residues: CASTGANTPGDTQYF.

The table lists this clone with a few counts. The gene calls are TRBV29-1 and TRBJ1-1; D not certain. Looked up from germline, CDR1 is SQVTM and CDR2 is ANQGSEA. This CDR3 is built from 11 residues. V shed 4 bases and J shed 7 bases, with 10 bases lying between them. Here the CDR3 DNA reads TGCAGCGTTGTTTTCCAGATTGAAGCTTTCTTT. This codes for CSVVFQIEAFF.

The chain employs TRBV30 and TRBJ2-7, with 7 bases that match TRBD1. The ends lost 5 bases at V and 2 bases at J; junction bases unmatched: 6. The CDR3 extends over 13 amino acids. CDR1 is GTSNPN, CDR2 SVGIG, per germline (reference sequence). CDR3 nucleotides: TGTGCCTGGGCCGGGACAGCAACCTACGAGCAGTACTTC. Translating it yields CAWAGTATYEQYF. Variable domain in full (rest from reference TRBV30 and TRBJ2-7): SQTIHQWPATLVQPVGSPLSLECTVEGTSNPNLYWYRQAAGRGLQLLFYSVGIGQISSEVPQNLSASRPQDRQFILSSKKLLLSDSGFYLCAWAGTATYEQYFGPGTRLTVT.